Following are 14 T cell receptor beta chains from one sample sequenced in a study of T cell responses to AZD1222 COVID-19 vaccine. Sequencing used immunoSEQ multiplex PCR; TCRdb keeps in-frame clones, though not all of them. The table includes 110,000 to 150,000 clones, about 90% detected once. This sample comprised peripheral blood, obtained 28 days after the second AZD1222 dose. These receptors originate from an adult who received the AZD1222 COVID-19 vaccine.

The chain employs TRBV6-2 or TRBV6-3 and TRBJ2-7; TRBD2 agrees at 7 bases. CDR3 size: 16 residues. Germline values: CDR1 MNHEY, CDR2 SVGEGT. V was clipped by 2 bases and J by 0 bases; unmatched bases: 7. CDR3 coding DNA: TGTGCCAGCAGTTACAAAAGCGGGACCCTCTCCTACGAGCAGTACTTC. Its translation: CASSYKSGTLSYEQYF.

The chain is built from TRBV3-1 (or the pseudogene TRBV3-2) and TRBJ2-7; weak D call: TRBD2 (5 bases). This CDR3 region has 15 residues. With 1 base removed from V and 3 bases from J, the gap between germline ends came to 13 bases. Germline CDR1 is LGHDT and CDR2 is YNNKEL (reference sequence). The CDR3 region has the DNA TGTGCCAGCAGCCAAGCAGAGCTAGCAGGCTACGAGCAGTACTTC. This translates into CASSQAELAGYEQYF.

V usage is TRBV29-1 and J usage is TRBJ1-4, with a tentative D call TRBD1 (5 bases). V was shortened by 7 bases and J by 5 bases, with 11 bases between the two germline ends. The germline V gene has CDR1 SQVTM and CDR2 ANQGSEA. The CDR3 has 12 amino acids. This chain's CDR3 is CSGQGLNEKLFF. The CDR3 region has the DNA TGCAGCGGTCAGGGACTGAATGAAAAACTGTTTTTT.

The chain combines TRBV28 with TRBJ1-2, with a weak D call TRBD1 (6 bases). V gave up 6 bases and J gave up 2 bases, with 13 bases separating them. CDR3 length: 14 residues. CDR1 is MDHEN, CDR2 SYDVKM, per germline. The CDR3 DNA follows: TGTGCCAGCAGGTCACAGGGTTCCAACTATGGCTACACCTTC. It is translated as CASRSQGSNYGYTF.

This chain links TRBV24-1 with TRBJ2-3; TRBD1 aligns across 9 bases. The CDR3 is 16 residues long. Germline V lookup: CDR1 KGHDR, CDR2 SFDVKD. V shed 3 bases, J shed 0 bases, and the junction held 3 bases outside the gene matches. CDR3 in amino acids: CATSDTGTGSTDTQYF. The CDR3 nucleotides read TGTGCCACCAGTGATACCGGGACAGGGAGCACAGATACGCAGTATTTT.

The chain uses TRBV9 and TRBJ2-3, with 7 positions matching TRBD2. Germline lookup yields CDR1 SGDLS and CDR2 YYNGEE. This CDR3 has 16 residues. The ends lost 1 base at V and 0 bases at J; junction bases unmatched: 5. The CDR3: CASSVSSGQSTDTQYF. Written as DNA, the CDR3 is TGTGCCAGCAGCGTAAGTAGCGGGCAAAGCACAGATACGCAGTATTTT.

This sequence joins TRBV5-4 and TRBJ2-3; 7 bases are a match to TRBD2. The CDR3 has 15 amino acids. From germline, CDR1 is SGHNT and CDR2 YYREEE (reference sequence). The ends lost 0 bases at V and 3 bases at J; junction bases unmatched: 4. CDR3 region: CASSLATRGTDTQYF. CDR3 sequence (DNA): TGTGCCAGCAGCTTGGCGACGCGGGGGACAGATACGCAGTATTTT.

This clone showed up just once. This chain links TRBV15 with TRBJ2-1; D gene ambiguous. The CDR3 loop spans 13 amino acids. Trimming stripped 1 base from V and 4 bases from J, with 5 bases between. Germline V gives CDR1 LNHNV, CDR2 YYDKDF (reference sequence). The DNA for the CDR3 is TGTGCCACCAGCAGAGTGAGTTACAATGAGCAGTTCTTC. This encodes CATSRVSYNEQFF.

On this clone: An end of the junction differs from the germline gene, which may be a read error. This chain joins TRBV27 and TRBJ1-1; TRBD1 matches at 8 bases. The CDR3 sequence is 14 residues long. Germline-derived CDR1 and CDR2 are MNHEY and SMNVEV (reference sequence). The CDR3 nucleotides read TGTGCCAGCAGTAGATGGACAGGGAACGCTGAAGCTTTCTTT. Protein: CASSRWTGNAEAFF.

J is TRBJ1-4 and V is TRBV28; D not resolved. The V gene's germline CDR1 is MDHEN and CDR2 SYDVKM. The CDR3 totals 10 residues. V was clipped by 8 bases and J by 8 bases, with 6 bases between them. For the CDR3, the DNA is TGTGCCAGCGCCCGGGAAAAACTGTTTTTT. It translates to CASAREKLFF.

This chain joins TRBV7-9 and TRBJ2-7, with D maybe TRBD1 (6 bases). The germline gives CDR1 SEHNR, CDR2 FQNEAQ (reference sequence). Trimming removed 4 bases at V and 7 bases at J, with 14 bases between. The CDR3 totals 13 residues. The CDR3 nucleotides read TGTGCCAGCAGCTCACCTGAGGACAGAGAGCAGTACTTC. Its translation is CASSSPEDREQYF.

V is TRBV7-2 and J is TRBJ2-3; D is possibly TRBD1 or TRBD2 (5 bases each). V lost 0 bases and J lost 2, with 6 bases in between. The CDR3 totals 14 residues. Germline V gene lookup returns CDR1 SGHTA and CDR2 FQGNSA. CDR3 nucleotide sequence: TGTGCCAGCAGCTTAGCGGGACCCACAGATACGCAGTATTTT. Protein: CASSLAGPTDTQYF.

The V call is TRBV5-4, the J call TRBJ1-2, with D perhaps matching TRBD1 (6 bases). The germline CDR1 and CDR2 sequences are SGHNT and YYREEE (reference sequence). The CDR3 totals 15 residues. V was clipped by 5 bases and J by 5 bases, with 19 bases between them. CDR3 region: CASSQQGPTNYGYTF. The CDR3 nucleotides are TGTGCCAGCAGTCAACAGGGTCCGACCAATTATGGCTACACCTTC.

The rearrangement joins TRBV5-1 to TRBJ2-4; D is perhaps TRBD1 (6 bases). Trimming took 0 bases from V and 2 from J, leaving 12 bases between them. Germline loops: CDR1 SGHRS, CDR2 YFSETQ. CDR3 length: 16 amino acids. In DNA, the CDR3 is TGCGCCAGCAGCTTGGGATCAGGACAGCCCAAAAACATTCAGTACTTC. Its translation: CASSLGSGQPKNIQYF.